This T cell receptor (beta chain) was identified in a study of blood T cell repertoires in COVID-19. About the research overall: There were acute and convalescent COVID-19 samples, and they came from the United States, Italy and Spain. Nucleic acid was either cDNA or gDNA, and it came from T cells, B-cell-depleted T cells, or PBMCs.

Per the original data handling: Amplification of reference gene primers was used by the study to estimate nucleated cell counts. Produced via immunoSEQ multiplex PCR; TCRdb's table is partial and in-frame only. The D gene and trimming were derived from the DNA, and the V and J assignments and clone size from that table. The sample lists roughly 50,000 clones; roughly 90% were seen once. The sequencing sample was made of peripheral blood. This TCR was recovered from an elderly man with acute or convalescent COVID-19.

The CDR3 spells CASSPSGGTSAEAFF. The CDR3 region has the DNA TGTGCCAGCTCACCGTCCGGGGGGACTTCCGCTGAAGCTTTCTTT. This chain connects TRBV18 to TRBJ1-1; a weak D match, TRBD1 (5 bases). There are 15 residues in the CDR3. Per germline, CDR1 KGHSH and CDR2 LQKENI. The V and J ends lost 3 bases and 6 bases respectively, with 17 bases between them.